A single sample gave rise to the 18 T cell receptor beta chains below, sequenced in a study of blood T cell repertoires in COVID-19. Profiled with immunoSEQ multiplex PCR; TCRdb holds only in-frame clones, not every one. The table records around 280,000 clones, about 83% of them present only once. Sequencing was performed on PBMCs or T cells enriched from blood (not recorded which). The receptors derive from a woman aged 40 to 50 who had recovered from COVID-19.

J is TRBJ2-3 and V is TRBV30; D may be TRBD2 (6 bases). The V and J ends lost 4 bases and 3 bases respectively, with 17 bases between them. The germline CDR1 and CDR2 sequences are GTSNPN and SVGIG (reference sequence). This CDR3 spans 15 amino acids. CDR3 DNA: TGTGCCTGGATGGAGAGGGGCCGGGGGACAGATACGCAGTATTTT. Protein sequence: CAWMERGRGTDTQYF. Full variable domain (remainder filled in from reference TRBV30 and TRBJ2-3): SQTIHQWPATLVQPVGSPLSLECTVEGTSNPNLYWYRQAAGRGLQLLFYSVGIGQISSEVPQNLSASRPQDRQFILSSKKLLLSDSGFYLCAWMERGRGTDTQYFGPGTRLTVL.

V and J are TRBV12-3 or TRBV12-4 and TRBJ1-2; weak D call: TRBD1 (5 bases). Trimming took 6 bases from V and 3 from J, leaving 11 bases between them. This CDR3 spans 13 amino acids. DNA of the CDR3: TGTGCCAGCAGCCCCGACAGTTACTATGGCTACACCTTC. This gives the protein CASSPDSYYGYTF.

The CDR3 loop is CASRKISSRPGELFF. CDR3 bases: TGTGCCAGCAGAAAAATTAGCTCCCGGCCAGGGGAGCTGTTTTTT. J is TRBJ2-2 and V is TRBV2; D ambiguous. The CDR3 runs 15 residues. Trimming stripped 6 bases from V and 8 bases from J, with 19 bases between. Germline V gene sequence: CDR1 SNHLY, CDR2 FYNNEI.

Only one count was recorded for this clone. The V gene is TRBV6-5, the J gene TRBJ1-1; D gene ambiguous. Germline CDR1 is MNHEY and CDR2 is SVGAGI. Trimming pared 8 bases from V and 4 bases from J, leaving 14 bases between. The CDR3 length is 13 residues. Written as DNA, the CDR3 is TGTGCCAGCCGCTTTATGGGCAGCACTGAAGCTTTCTTT. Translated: CASRFMGSTEAFF.

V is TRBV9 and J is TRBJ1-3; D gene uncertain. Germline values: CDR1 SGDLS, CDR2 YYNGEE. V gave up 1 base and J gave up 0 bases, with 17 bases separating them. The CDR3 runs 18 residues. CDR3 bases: TGTGCCAGCAGCGTATCGGCGGGAACCCCGATCTCTGGAAACACCATATATTTT. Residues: CASSVSAGTPISGNTIYF.

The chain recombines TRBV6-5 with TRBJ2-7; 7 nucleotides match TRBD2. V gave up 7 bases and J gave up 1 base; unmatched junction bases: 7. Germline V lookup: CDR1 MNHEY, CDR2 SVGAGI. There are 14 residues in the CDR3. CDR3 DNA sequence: TGTGCCAGCAAGGCGGGAGTGTTTTCCTACGAGCAGTACTTC. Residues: CASKAGVFSYEQYF.

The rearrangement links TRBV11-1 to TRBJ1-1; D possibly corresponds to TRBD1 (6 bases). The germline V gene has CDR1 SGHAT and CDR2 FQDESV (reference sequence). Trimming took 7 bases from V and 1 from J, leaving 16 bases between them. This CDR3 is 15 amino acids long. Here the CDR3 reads CASTPRTEKNTEAFF. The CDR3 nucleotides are TGTGCCAGCACCCCAAGGACAGAGAAGAACACTGAAGCTTTCTTT.

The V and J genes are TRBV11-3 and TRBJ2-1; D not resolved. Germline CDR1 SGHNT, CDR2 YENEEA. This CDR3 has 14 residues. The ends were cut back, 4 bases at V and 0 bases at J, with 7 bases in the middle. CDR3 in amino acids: CASSSMSSYNEQFF. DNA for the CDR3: TGTGCCAGCAGCTCCATGAGCTCCTACAATGAGCAGTTCTTC. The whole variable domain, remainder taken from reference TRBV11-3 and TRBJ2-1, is EAGVVQSPRYKIIEKKQPVAFWCNPISGHNTLYWYLQNLGQGPELLIRYENEEAVDDSQLPKDRFSAERLKGVDSTLKIQPAELGDSAVYLCASSSMSSYNEQFFGPGTRLTVL.

The CDR3 region is CASSQMREEPQHF. The CDR3 DNA follows: TGTGCCAGCAGCCAGATGAGAGAGGAGCCCCAGCATTTT. The chain employs TRBV3-1 (or the pseudogene TRBV3-2) and TRBJ1-5; D is unclear. Germline assignment: CDR1 LGHDT and CDR2 YNNKEL (reference sequence). Trimming pared 3 bases from V and 8 bases from J, leaving 11 bases between. This CDR3 spans 13 amino acids.

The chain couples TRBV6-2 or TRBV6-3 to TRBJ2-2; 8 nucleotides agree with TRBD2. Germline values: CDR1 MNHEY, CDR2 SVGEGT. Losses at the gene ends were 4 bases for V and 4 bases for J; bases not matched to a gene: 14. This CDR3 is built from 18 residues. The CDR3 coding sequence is TGTGCCAGCAGTTGCCCTCCTTTTCAGCGGGAGTGCACCGGGGAGCTGTTTTTT. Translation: CASSCPPFQRECTGELFF.

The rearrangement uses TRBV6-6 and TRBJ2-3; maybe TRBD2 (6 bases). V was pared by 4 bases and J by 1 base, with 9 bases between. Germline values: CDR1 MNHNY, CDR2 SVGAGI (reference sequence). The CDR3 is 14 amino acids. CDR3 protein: CASSSAGRTDTQYF. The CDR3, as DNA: TGTGCCAGCAGTTCGGCGGGGCGCACAGATACGCAGTATTTT.

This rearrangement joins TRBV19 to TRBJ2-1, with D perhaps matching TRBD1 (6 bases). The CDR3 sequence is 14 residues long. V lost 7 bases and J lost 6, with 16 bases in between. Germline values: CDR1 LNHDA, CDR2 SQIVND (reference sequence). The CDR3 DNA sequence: TGTGCCAGTACGGAGACAGGCTGGTCCAATGAGCAGTTCTTC. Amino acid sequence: CASTETGWSNEQFF.

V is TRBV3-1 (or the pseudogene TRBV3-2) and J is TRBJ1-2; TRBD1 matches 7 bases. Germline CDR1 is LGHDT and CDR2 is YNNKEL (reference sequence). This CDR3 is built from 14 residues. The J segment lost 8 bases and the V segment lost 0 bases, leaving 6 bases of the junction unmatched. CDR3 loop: CASSQDATGKGYTF. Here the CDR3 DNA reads TGTGCCAGCAGCCAAGACGCGACAGGGAAAGGCTACACCTTC.

CDR3 sequence: CASSAGQGRSEYF. The CDR3 bases are TGTGCCAGCAGCGCAGGACAGGGTCGGAGCGAGTACTTC. V gene TRBV2 combines with J gene TRBJ2-4; 8 nucleotides line up with TRBD1. CDR3 size: 13 residues. With 6 bases clipped from V and 14 bases from J, the junction kept 12 bases outside the gene matches. Looked up from germline, CDR1 is SNHLY and CDR2 is FYNNEI.

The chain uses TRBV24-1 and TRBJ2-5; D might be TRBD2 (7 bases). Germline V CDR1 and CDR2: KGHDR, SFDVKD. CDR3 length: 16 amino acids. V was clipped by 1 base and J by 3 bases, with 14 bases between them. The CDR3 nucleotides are TGTGCCACCAGTGATTTCGGGGGGAGGGGGAAAGAGACCCAGTACTTC. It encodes CATSDFGGRGKETQYF.

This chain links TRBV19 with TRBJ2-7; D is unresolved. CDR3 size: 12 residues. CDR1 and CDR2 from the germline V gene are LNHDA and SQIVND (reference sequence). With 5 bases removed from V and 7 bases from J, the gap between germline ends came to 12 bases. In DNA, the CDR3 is TGTGCCAGTAGTCTGAACACCGGGGAGCAGTACTTC. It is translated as CASSLNTGEQYF.

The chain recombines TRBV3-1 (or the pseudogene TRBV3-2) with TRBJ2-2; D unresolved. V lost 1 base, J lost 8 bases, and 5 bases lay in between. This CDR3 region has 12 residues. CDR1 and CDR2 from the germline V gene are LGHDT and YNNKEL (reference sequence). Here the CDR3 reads CASSQALGELFF. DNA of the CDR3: TGTGCCAGCAGCCAAGCTCTAGGGGAGCTGTTTTTT.

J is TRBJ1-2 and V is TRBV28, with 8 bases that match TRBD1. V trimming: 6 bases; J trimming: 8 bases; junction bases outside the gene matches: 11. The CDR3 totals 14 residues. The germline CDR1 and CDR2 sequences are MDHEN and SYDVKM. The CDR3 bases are TGTGCCAGCAGAGAGACCAATGACAGGGGCGGCTACACCTTC. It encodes CASRETNDRGGYTF.